One TCR beta chain is described in this entry. The table lists this clone with a count of one. This clone's antigen is unknown. The record has no base qualities; no much larger clone is one base away. The sample originates from a study of cytomegalovirus exposure and HLA in healthy donors listed by TCRdb under 2017. Turning to the overall study: In an earlier analysis of some 610 of the donors, less than 350 Gb of sequence data and approximately 100 million unique TCR beta sequences from 150 million to 200 million T cells were reported. The study profiled the T cell repertoires of 500 to 800 subjects by immunosequencing and related them to cytomegalovirus serostatus. A later genetic analysis used genome-wide SNP genotypes for about three fifths of the 666 donors, treating that subset as a discovery cohort. Alongside the repertoire data, information on donor age, sex, ethnicity and CMV serostatus was compiled. Among the approximately 420 genotyped donors, approximately 76% belonged to the genetic ancestry cluster associated with self-reported Caucasian donors. Roughly 300 gigabases of sequencing data and tens of millions of unique TCR sequences were included in an early release covering roughly 600 HLA-typed donors. Several DR-DQ haplotypes were treated as single units for association and clustering because of strong linkage in the cohort. Rather than using new phenotypic data, the later analysis identified candidate immune exposures from TCR beta sequences and from how often those sequences occurred across donors. Both class I and class II loci were covered by HLA typing, at four-digit resolution. A later analysis re-analyzed previously published TCR beta repertoires from 666 donors and added high-resolution HLA genotyping to study TCR occurrence patterns. On average, around 240,000 unique TCR beta nucleotide sequences were sequenced per donor among 398 genotyped donors of the cohort, with about 19% of those sequences being non-productive. An earlier analysis of several hundred of the donors used high-throughput TCR beta sequencing to judge whether each TCR beta V gene segment behaved as functional or pseudogenic. In addition to the first cohort of several hundred subjects, a separate validation cohort of some 120 different subjects was used. The study aimed to test whether signatures of past pathogen exposure could be identified by cataloging public T cell receptors. Typing coverage differed by locus: A, B, C, DRB1 and DQB1 were typed in roughly 629-630 donors, DQA1 in roughly 510, DPA1 in nearly 610, and DPB1 in just under 490. The study combined high-throughput TCR immunosequencing, statistical association of individual TCRs with disease status, and machine learning to predict cytomegalovirus infection status. Every discovery cohort repertoire had been produced on one sequencing platform.

Inclusive of the bounding cysteine and phenylalanine, the CDR3 is 15 residues long. Only the CDR3 DNA is retained, 45 bases long and in frame from the first base. CDR1 and CDR2, looked up from the germline V gene, are SGDLS and YYNGEE. V is pruned by 2 bases and J by 3 bases, leaving 7 bases of the junction without a gene match. The cohort consisted of approximately 690 healthy bone marrow donors. Cohort members were all nominally healthy when sampled, although unrecorded immune exposures were likely present. The donor was CMV seronegative and was included in the group of 352 seronegative cohort members. A peripheral blood sample was collected from each donor, and TCR beta sequencing was performed on peripheral blood mononuclear cells. Genomic DNA extraction from the blood cell samples was performed with the Qiagen DNeasy Blood Extraction Kit. Broad study findings and their caveats: Because counts were too low, 15 or so rarely observed V segments, including chromosome 9 orphons, were excluded from the earlier analysis of several hundred of the donors. In a later genetic analysis, fewer N-insertions in productive TCRs were reported among donors in an Asian-associated ancestry cluster than the roughly 700-donor mean. Correlated functional status among segregating V segments might reflect linkage disequilibrium, but an unknown experimental factor could not be ruled out. In the study, approximately 150 TCR beta chains were listed as associated with cytomegalovirus. A further reported finding was that TCR beta sequences accurately predicted the HLA-A and HLA-B alleles for most subjects in the first cohort. A cluster of highly shared sequence variants was judged likely to be a technical artifact of the sequencing pipeline. In vitro tests confirmed that a few of the cytomegalovirus-associated TCR beta chains recognize cytomegalovirus antigens. Most TCR sequences were observed very rarely across donors, whereas some public TCRs were present in many individuals. CMV serostatus was the only immune exposure information available for the cohort. V-gene and J-gene trimming of TCR beta chains was associated with a missense DCLRE1C variant in a later genetic analysis, and the association was replicated in an independent cohort. Presence/absence analyses assumed roughly uniform sequencing depth across donors, an assumption that may not hold. A later analysis found that TCR association rates varied across HLA loci, with DRB1 alleles showing the most associated TCRs and HLA-C alleles the fewest. The classifier was reported to diagnose cytomegalovirus status with high specificity and sensitivity in both the original and validation cohorts. In a later analysis, 15,000 to 20,000 TCR beta sequences were associated with specific HLA alleles at a false discovery rate of 0.05. Because HLA typing was unavailable for some donors at each locus, only the typed subset was used in association tests. The authors suggested that the approach could potentially be generalized to other disease states and immunological phenotypes. In a later analysis, HLA-associated TCR beta chains were found to be more clonally expanded and to have lower generation probabilities than equally common non-associated chains. Some IMGT-functional V segments, including TRBV6-2 and TRBV6-3, could not be distinguished by the 87-base-pair reads and were therefore excluded. The cohort was sequenced for TCR beta chains only, and without alpha or paired-chain data the features that could be detected were limited. In a later analysis, several top co-occurrence clusters were reported to appear linked to parvovirus B19, influenza, CMV and Epstein-Barr virus. When HLA alleles, especially DR and DQ, strongly co-occurred, TCR associations were difficult to assign to individual alleles. Most CMV-associated TCR beta chains appeared to be HLA-restricted in a later analysis, and the HLA associations seemed to be driven largely by CMV exposure. In an earlier analysis of roughly 500 of the donors, most TCR beta V segments appeared in productive rearrangements about 90% or about 30% of the time, broadly matching IMGT annotations.

The library was generated by the immunoSEQ multiplex PCR assay. For the multiplex PCR, a mixture combining 60 forward primers for TCR Vbeta segments and 13 reverse primers for TCR Jbeta segments was used. Amplification of the CDR3 region of rearranged TCR beta genes was performed with a multiplex PCR assay on genomic DNA. The Illumina HiSeq System was used to sequence the amplified TCR beta libraries as 87-base-pair reads. The paper's data handling went like this. Across the roughly 700 repertoires, a later analysis counted roughly 77 million unique TCR beta chains, some 11 million of which were shared by at least two donors. Raw reads were error-corrected and collapsed into unique sequences by a nearest-neighbor algorithm in which closely related sequences were merged to remove PCR and sequencing errors. To assign V, D and J gene segments, CDR3 sequences were aligned to IMGT reference sequences. For a sequence to be retained, a match of at least six nucleotides was required to both a V gene segment and a J gene segment. Rearrangements were called productive when the CDR3 lacked stop codons and stayed in frame with V and J; all others were non-productive. CDR3 was defined according to IMGT convention as the region running from the second conserved V-encoded cysteine to the conserved J-encoded phenylalanine. In an earlier analysis of around 600 of the donors, sequences lacking an unambiguous match to a single V gene segment were excluded. In an earlier analysis of 587 of the donors, V segments were called functional above 56.7% productive rearrangements and were called segregating when the between-donor standard deviation exceeded 5%. A statistical classification framework was built for diagnosing cytomegalovirus status from the catalog of TCR beta chain sequences. In a later analysis, V and J genes were assigned by comparing TCR nucleotide sequences against IMGT/GENE-DB human TR gene sequences. Using the TCRdist pipeline, a later analysis assigned CDR3 sequences along with most-parsimonious VDJ recombination scenarios. In a later analysis, each TCR beta chain was defined by its CDR3 amino acid sequence together with its V-gene family, and reads lacking a unique V-gene family were excluded. A later analysis removed 600 or so highly shared, low-generation-probability nucleotide sequences to deal with suspected cross-contamination and a sequencing artifact. For each public chain, a later analysis derived a clonal expansion index from normalized ranks of inferred template counts within each repertoire. In a later analysis, generation probabilities were computed using a VDJ recombination model fitted to out-of-frame rearrangements, and the results were checked against IGoR. Hypergeometric tests were used in a later analysis to score TCR-TCR, TCR-HLA and TCR-CMV co-occurrence, with a repertoire-size bias correction applied to the TCR pairs. A later analysis estimated false discovery rates by permuting HLA or CMV assignments 20 times. A later analysis grouped co-occurring TCRs with DBSCAN, adding TCRdist sequence similarity when clustering within HLA-allele-positive subsets. Repertoires with fewer than 30,000 or more than 120,000 public chains, plus five repertoires with anomalous nucleotide sharing, were excluded from co-occurrence clustering. This immuneACCESS table, as held by TCRdb, lists in-frame sequences with V and J called but not all clones. Of the missing ones, under half trace to an unresolved V gene in checked studies; the others have no known cause. V and J calls and clone size are those listed in that table; D and trimming were worked out from the DNA. Counted in this sample were about 86,000 clones; just over 70% of them appeared once. Of the sample, approximately 7.8% is held by the ten largest clones.

The TCR originated in a man between 60 and 70 years old in good health and CMV-seronegative. The rearranged segments are TRBV9 and TRBJ2-7, and 8 junction bases match TRBD2. Sequencing was carried out using PBMCs. The bases read TGTGCCAGCAGCGTTACTAGCGGCCTTTACTACGAGCAGTACTTC. It specifies CASSVTSGLYYEQYF.